Listed here are 20 T cell receptor beta chains from one sample, sequenced in a study of blood T cell repertoires in COVID-19. Only in-frame clones appear in the TCRdb table, and some are missing; sequencing was by immunoSEQ multiplex PCR. The sample contains roughly 290,000 clones, around 88% of which appear only once. Sample: peripheral blood. The receptors here all came from a young man with acute or convalescent COVID-19.

This chain connects TRBV5-1 to TRBJ1-4; TRBD1 might be the D (6 bases). The ends were cut back, 0 bases at V and 6 bases at J, with 9 bases in the middle. Per the germline V gene, CDR1 is SGHRS and CDR2 is YFSETQ. CDR3 length equals 14 residues. CDR3 coding DNA: TGCGCCAGCAGCTTGGAGGGGGTATATGAAAAACTGTTTTTT. It specifies CASSLEGVYEKLFF.

V gene TRBV28 combines with J gene TRBJ1-5; a weak D match, TRBD1 (5 bases). From germline, CDR1 is MDHEN and CDR2 SYDVKM. Between the trimmed V and J ends, which lost 5 bases and 9 bases, there was a span of 17 bases. The CDR3 spans 14 residues. CDR3 nucleotide sequence: TGTGCCAGCAGTCAAGACCGCTTTCAGGGGCCCCAGCATTTT. This encodes CASSQDRFQGPQHF. Full variable domain (remainder filled in from reference TRBV28 and TRBJ1-5): DVKVTQSSRYLVKRTGEKVFLECVQDMDHENMFWYRQDPGLGLRLIYFSYDVKMKEKGDIPEGYSVSREKKERFSLILESASTNQTSMYLCASSQDRFQGPQHFGDGTRLSIL.

This sequence joins TRBV28 and TRBJ1-3; a weak D match, TRBD1 (5 bases). This CDR3 spans 16 amino acids. The V end lost 5 bases, the J end lost 0 bases, and 14 bases lay between the germline ends. Germline V gene lookup returns CDR1 MDHEN and CDR2 SYDVKM. The CDR3 DNA sequence: TGTGCCAGCAGTCTGGGGGGAAGCGTCTCTGGAAACACCATATATTTT. It is translated as CASSLGGSVSGNTIYF.

This rearrangement joins TRBV18 to TRBJ1-2, with a weak D call TRBD1 (5 bases). Germline CDR1 and CDR2: KGHSH and LQKENI. The V end was cut by 6 bases, the J end by 2 bases, with 16 bases between. The CDR3 sequence is 15 residues long. The CDR3 is CASSPGQGTNYGYTF. The CDR3 DNA follows: TGTGCCAGCTCCCCCGGGCAGGGCACCAACTATGGCTACACCTTC. Combining the CDR3 with reference TRBV18 and TRBJ1-2 gives the whole variable domain NAGVMQNPRHLVRRRGQEARLRCSPMKGHSHVYWYRQLPEEGLKFMVYLQKENIIDESGMPKERFSAEFPKEGPSILRIQQVVRGDSAAYFCASSPGQGTNYGYTFGSGTRLTVV.

The chain couples TRBV11-2 to TRBJ2-4; D is possibly TRBD1 (6 bases). The CDR3 runs to 14 residues. CDR1 and CDR2 (germline): SGHAT, FQNNGV. V lost 3 bases and J 6 bases, leaving 12 bases between the germline ends. The CDR3 DNA reads TGTGCCAGCAGCTTCTCAGGGGCGGGAAACATTCAGTACTTC. It is translated as CASSFSGAGNIQYF.

V gene TRBV28 combines with J gene TRBJ2-1, with a weak D call TRBD2 (5 bases). The CDR3 spans 18 residues. Trimming took off 2 bases at V and 0 bases at J, with 17 bases between the two ends. CDR1 is MDHEN, CDR2 SYDVKM, per germline. CDR3 protein: CASSLRRWGTSSYNEQFF. The CDR3, as DNA: TGTGCCAGCAGTTTACGGCGCTGGGGTACTAGCTCCTACAATGAGCAGTTCTTC.

J is TRBJ2-1 and V is TRBV28; unclear D gene. The V end was cut by 1 base, the J end by 1 base, with 8 bases between. The germline V gene encodes CDR1 MDHEN and CDR2 SYDVKM. This CDR3 spans 15 amino acids. DNA of the CDR3: TGTGCCAGCAGTTTATACCAGGTTTCCTACAATGAGCAGTTCTTC. This sequence encodes CASSLYQVSYNEQFF.

This clone was found a few times. This rearrangement joins TRBV28 to TRBJ1-3; TRBD1 matches at 7 bases. The V and J ends lost 6 bases and 5 bases, in that order; junction bases with no gene match: 4. The CDR3 has 13 amino acids. The V gene's germline CDR1 is MDHEN and CDR2 SYDVKM. The CDR3 nucleotides are TGTGCCAGCAGGGAGGGGGCTAGAAACACCATATATTTT. The encoded protein is CASREGARNTIYF.

V usage is TRBV12-5 and J usage is TRBJ2-3, with D unclear. This CDR3 comprises 18 residues. Trimming cost V 1 base and J 6 bases, with 23 bases left between them. CDR1 LGHNT and CDR2 FRNRAP come from the germline V gene. The CDR3: CASGLGTGSDIFSDTQYF. The CDR3 DNA reads as TGTGCTAGTGGTTTGGGCACCGGGTCCGATATTTTCAGTGATACGCAGTATTTT.

V and J are TRBV7-2 and TRBJ2-2; possible D gene TRBD2, 5 bases. Germline V CDR1 and CDR2: SGHTA, FQGNSA. The CDR3 length is 17 residues. The germline V and J ends were trimmed by 1 base and 2 bases, with 14 bases remaining between them. CDR3 DNA sequence: TGTGCCAGCAGCTTAGGGGTTGAGCGGACCAACACCGGGGAGCTGTTTTTT. This codes for CASSLGVERTNTGELFF.

The V and J genes are TRBV6-6 and TRBJ2-7; 7 bases are a match to TRBD2. The CDR3 is 12 residues long. The junction had 1 base not matched to a gene; V was cut back by 2 bases and J by 6 bases. The germline V gene has CDR1 MNHNY and CDR2 SVGAGI (reference sequence). CDR3 in amino acids: CASSYSGVEQYF. DNA for the CDR3: TGTGCCAGCAGTTACAGCGGGGTCGAGCAGTACTTC.

This clone is a singleton in its sample. J is TRBJ2-4 and V is TRBV5-6, with D possibly TRBD1 on 6 matching bases. Trimming took 0 bases from V and 0 from J, leaving 13 bases between them. The CDR3 is 17 amino acids. Germline CDR1 reads SGHDT; CDR2 reads YYEEEE. The CDR3 nucleotides read TGTGCCAGCAGCTTGGCTCGGGACAACCTAGCCAAAAACATTCAGTACTTC. As protein: CASSLARDNLAKNIQYF.

This clone showed up just a few times. The chain employs TRBV7-3 and TRBJ2-3; 10 bases line up with TRBD2. CDR1 is SGHTA, CDR2 FQGTGA, per germline. The trim removed 5 bases at V and 3 bases at J, leaving 5 bases unmatched. The CDR3 runs 15 residues. CDR3 loop: CASSPGTSVTDTQYF. CDR3 bases: TGTGCCAGCAGCCCTGGGACTAGCGTTACAGATACGCAGTATTTT.

The rearrangement uses TRBV18 and TRBJ1-6, with TRBD1 as a possible D gene (5 bases). Looked up from germline, CDR1 is KGHSH and CDR2 is LQKENI. This CDR3 spans 14 amino acids. The V and J ends lost 4 bases and 6 bases respectively, with 10 bases between them. The CDR3: CASSLDSFNSPLHF. The CDR3 DNA reads as TGTGCCAGCTCACTCGACAGCTTTAATTCACCCCTCCACTTT.

The chain combines TRBV27 with TRBJ2-7; 10 bases line up with TRBD1. V gave up 6 bases and J gave up 6 bases; unmatched junction bases: 11. The CDR3 contains 15 residues. CDR1 MNHEY and CDR2 SMNVEV come from the germline V gene (reference sequence). The DNA for the CDR3 is TGTGCCAGCAGAGAGACAGGGGGCCCCTTAGGCGAGCAGTACTTC. Its protein is CASRETGGPLGEQYF.

The rearrangement joins TRBV6-5 to TRBJ1-5; 8 bases are shared with TRBD1. From germline, CDR1 is MNHEY and CDR2 SVGAGI. The CDR3 loop spans 15 amino acids. With 6 bases clipped from V and 4 bases from J, the junction kept 8 bases outside the gene matches. CDR3 in amino acids: CASRPTGVKNQPQHF. CDR3 in DNA: TGTGCCAGCAGGCCGACAGGGGTTAAAAATCAGCCCCAGCATTTT.

The rearrangement uses TRBV23-1 and TRBJ2-7; the match to TRBD2 covers 13 bases. TRBV23-1 carries the ORF label, with uncertain function. V lost 2 bases to trimming and J lost 2 bases; unmatched junction nucleotides: 18. The CDR3 loop spans 21 amino acids. In DNA, the CDR3 is TGCGCCAGCAGTCAACCCCTCGGGACAGGCTTAGGACTAGCGGGAGCCTACGAGCAGTACTTC. Protein: CASSQPLGTGLGLAGAYEQYF.

This clone was seen only once. The chain employs TRBV19 and TRBJ2-1; a weak D match, TRBD2 (6 bases). Trimming removed 4 bases from V and 8 bases from J, with 15 bases in between. This CDR3 comprises 14 residues. Germline lookup yields CDR1 LNHDA and CDR2 SQIVND (reference sequence). In DNA, the CDR3 is TGTGCCAGTAGTACGTCTTGGGGGGAGGATGAGCAGTTCTTC. It codes for CASSTSWGEDEQFF.

This chain connects TRBV5-1 to TRBJ2-7, with D hard to call. Trimming removed 4 bases at V and 0 bases at J, with 20 bases between. The V gene's germline CDR1 is SGHRS and CDR2 YFSETQ. This CDR3 spans 17 amino acids. The CDR3 reads CASSRGALARSSYEQYF. CDR3 DNA sequence: TGCGCCAGCAGCCGCGGCGCCCTGGCGAGAAGCTCCTACGAGCAGTACTTC. Combining the CDR3 with reference TRBV5-1 and TRBJ2-7 gives the whole variable domain KAGVTQTPRYLIKTRGQQVTLSCSPISGHRSVSWYQQTPGQGLQFLFEYFSETQRNKGNFPGRFSGRQFSNSRSEMNVSTLELGDSALYLCASSRGALARSSYEQYFGPGTRLTVT.

This chain links TRBV28 with TRBJ2-7; D is ambiguous. The CDR3 length is 12 residues. Trimming cost V 5 bases and J 1 base, with 6 bases left between them. Germline V gene sequence: CDR1 MDHEN, CDR2 SYDVKM. CDR3 loop: CASSAGSYEQYF. The CDR3 nucleotides read TGTGCCAGCAGTGCAGGATCCTACGAGCAGTACTTC.